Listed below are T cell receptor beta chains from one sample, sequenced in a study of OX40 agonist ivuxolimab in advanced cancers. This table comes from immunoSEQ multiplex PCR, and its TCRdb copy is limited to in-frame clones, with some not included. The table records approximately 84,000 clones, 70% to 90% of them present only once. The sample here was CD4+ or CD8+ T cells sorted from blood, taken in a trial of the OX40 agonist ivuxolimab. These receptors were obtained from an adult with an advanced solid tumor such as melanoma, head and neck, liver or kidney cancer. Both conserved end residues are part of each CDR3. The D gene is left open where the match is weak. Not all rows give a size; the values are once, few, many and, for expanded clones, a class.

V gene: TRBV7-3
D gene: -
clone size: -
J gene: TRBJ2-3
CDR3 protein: CASSLRRGATDTQYF
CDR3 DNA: TGTGCCAGCAGCTTAAGACGAGGGGCCACAGATACGCAGTATTTT

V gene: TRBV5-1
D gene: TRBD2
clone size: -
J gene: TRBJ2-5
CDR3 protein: CASRTSGDNGAQYF
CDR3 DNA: TGCGCCAGCAGAACTAGCGGGGATAACGGGGCCCAGTACTTC

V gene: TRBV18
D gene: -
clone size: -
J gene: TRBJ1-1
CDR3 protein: CASSPPQMNTEAFF
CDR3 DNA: TGTGCCAGCTCACCACCCCAGATGAACACTGAAGCTTTCTTT

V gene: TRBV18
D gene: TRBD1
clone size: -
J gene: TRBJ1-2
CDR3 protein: CASSPGQGVYGYTF
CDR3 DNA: TGTGCCAGCTCACCGGGACAGGGGGTGTATGGCTACACCTTC

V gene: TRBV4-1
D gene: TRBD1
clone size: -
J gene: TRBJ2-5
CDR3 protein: CASSRDRGRAETQYF
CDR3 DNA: TGCGCCAGCAGCCGTGACAGGGGAAGGGCGGAGACCCAGTACTTC

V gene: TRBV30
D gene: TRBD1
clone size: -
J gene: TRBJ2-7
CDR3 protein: CAWTKLGQGAREQYF
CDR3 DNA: TGTGCCTGGACTAAACTCGGACAGGGGGCGCGGGAGCAGTACTTC

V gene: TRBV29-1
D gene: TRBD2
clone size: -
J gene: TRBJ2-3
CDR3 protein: CSVELAGSGTQYF
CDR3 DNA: TGCAGCGTTGAACTAGCGGGGAGTGGTACGCAGTATTTT

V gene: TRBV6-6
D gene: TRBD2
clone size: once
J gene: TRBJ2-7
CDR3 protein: CASSPGLAGVSEQYF
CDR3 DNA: TGTGCCAGCAGTCCTGGACTAGCGGGAGTGTCCGAGCAGTACTTC

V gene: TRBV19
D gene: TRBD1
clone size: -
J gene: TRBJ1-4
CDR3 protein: CASSPSGGNEKLFF
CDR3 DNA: TGTGCCAGTAGTCCATCAGGGGGGAATGAAAAACTGTTTTTT

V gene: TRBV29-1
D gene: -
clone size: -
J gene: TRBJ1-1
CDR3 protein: CSVCHTMNTEAFF
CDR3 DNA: TGCAGCGTATGCCATACCATGAACACTGAAGCTTTCTTT

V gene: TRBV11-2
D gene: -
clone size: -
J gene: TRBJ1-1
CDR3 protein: CASSFGGLVNTEAFF
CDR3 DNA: TGTGCCAGCAGCTTTGGGGGGCTAGTGAACACTGAAGCTTTCTTT

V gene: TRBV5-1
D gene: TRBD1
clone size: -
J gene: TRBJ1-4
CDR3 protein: CASRQDRGSEKLFF
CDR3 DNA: TGCGCCAGCAGACAGGACAGGGGGAGTGAAAAACTGTTTTTT

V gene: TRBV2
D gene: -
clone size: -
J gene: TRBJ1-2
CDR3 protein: CASRKSQGYGYTF
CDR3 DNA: TGTGCCAGCAGGAAATCACAGGGCTATGGCTACACCTTC

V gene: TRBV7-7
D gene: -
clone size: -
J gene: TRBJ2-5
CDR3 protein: CASSLSGQETQYF
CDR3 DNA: TGTGCCAGCAGCTTGAGCGGCCAAGAGACCCAGTACTTC

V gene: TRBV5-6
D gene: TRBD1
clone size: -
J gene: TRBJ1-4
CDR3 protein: CASSFLGQGHEKLFF
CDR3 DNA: TGTGCCAGCAGCTTCCTGGGACAGGGACATGAAAAACTGTTTTTT

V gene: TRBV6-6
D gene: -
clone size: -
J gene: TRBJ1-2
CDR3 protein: CASSPTGAGGYTF
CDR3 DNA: TGTGCCAGCAGTCCCACGGGGGCAGGAGGCTACACCTTC

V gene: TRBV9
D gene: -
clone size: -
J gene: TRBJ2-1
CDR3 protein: CASSVDGLNEQFF
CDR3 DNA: TGTGCCAGCAGCGTAGATGGCCTGAATGAGCAGTTCTTC

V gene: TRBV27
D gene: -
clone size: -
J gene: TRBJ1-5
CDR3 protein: CASSRTNSNQPQHF
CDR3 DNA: TGTGCCAGCAGCCGGACAAATAGCAATCAGCCCCAGCATTTT

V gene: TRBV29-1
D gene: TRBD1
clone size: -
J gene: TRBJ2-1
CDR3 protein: CSIRTGNYNEQFF
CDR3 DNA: TGCAGCATCCGGACAGGGAACTACAATGAGCAGTTCTTC

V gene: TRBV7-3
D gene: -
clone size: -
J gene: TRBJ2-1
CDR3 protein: CASSLTFGGYNEQFF
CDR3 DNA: TGTGCCAGCAGCTTAACCTTTGGCGGGTACAATGAGCAGTTCTTC

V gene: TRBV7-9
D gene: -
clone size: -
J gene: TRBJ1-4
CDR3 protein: CASSLDGGTNEKLFF
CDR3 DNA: TGTGCCAGCAGCTTAGATGGGGGGACTAATGAAAAACTGTTTTTT

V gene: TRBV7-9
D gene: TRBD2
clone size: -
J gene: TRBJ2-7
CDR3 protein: CASSRTSAPYEQYF
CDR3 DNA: TGTGCCAGCAGCCGTACTAGCGCCCCATACGAGCAGTACTTC

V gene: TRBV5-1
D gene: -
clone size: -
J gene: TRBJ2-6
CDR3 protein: CASSSDLSGANVLTF
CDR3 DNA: TGCGCCAGCAGTTCGGACCTCTCTGGGGCCAACGTCCTGACTTTC

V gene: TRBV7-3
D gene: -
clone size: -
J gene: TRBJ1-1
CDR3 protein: CASSSQGRTEAFF
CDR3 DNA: TGTGCCAGCAGCTCGCAGGGGAGGACTGAAGCTTTCTTT

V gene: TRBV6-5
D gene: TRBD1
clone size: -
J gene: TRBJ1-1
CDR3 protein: CASSSGTGWNTEAFF
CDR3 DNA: TGTGCCAGCAGTTCCGGGACAGGGTGGAACACTGAAGCTTTCTTT

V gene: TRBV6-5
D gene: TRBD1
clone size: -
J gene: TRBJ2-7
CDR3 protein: CASKGTGGSYEQYF
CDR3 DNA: TGTGCCAGCAAGGGGACAGGGGGTTCCTACGAGCAGTACTTC

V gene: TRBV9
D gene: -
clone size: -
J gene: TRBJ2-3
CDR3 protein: CASSRPTDTQYF
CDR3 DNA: TGTGCCAGCAGCCGTCCCACAGATACGCAGTATTTT

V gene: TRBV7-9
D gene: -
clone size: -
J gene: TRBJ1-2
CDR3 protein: CASSFRPEGYGYTF
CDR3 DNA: TGTGCCAGCAGCTTTCGCCCCGAGGGGTATGGCTACACCTTC